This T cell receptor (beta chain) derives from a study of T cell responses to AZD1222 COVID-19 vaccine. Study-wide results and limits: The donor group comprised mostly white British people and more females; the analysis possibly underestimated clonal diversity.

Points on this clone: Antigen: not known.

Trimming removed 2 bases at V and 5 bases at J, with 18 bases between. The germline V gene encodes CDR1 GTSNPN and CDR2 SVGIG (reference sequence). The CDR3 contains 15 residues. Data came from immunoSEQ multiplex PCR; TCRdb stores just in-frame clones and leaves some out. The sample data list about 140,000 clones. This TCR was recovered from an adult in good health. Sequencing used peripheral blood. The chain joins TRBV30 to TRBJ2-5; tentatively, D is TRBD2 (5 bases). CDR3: CAWSPGRVGGETQYF. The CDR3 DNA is TGTGCCTGGAGTCCGGGTAGGGTAGGAGGCGAGACCCAGTACTTC.